This T cell receptor beta chain came from a study of radiotherapy plus CTLA-4 blockade in lung cancer. The study, taken as a whole, reports: Among blood TCR repertoires after radiotherapy plus ipilimumab, tumor-derived clones expanded.

The CDR3 extends over 15 amino acids. Germline assignment: CDR1 SNHLY and CDR2 FYNNEI. With 10 bases removed from V and 2 bases from J, the gap between germline ends came to 15 bases. Concerning this clone itself: Its antigen is unknown.

Clones were read by immunoSEQ multiplex PCR, and TCRdb kept only the in-frame ones, dropping some. The sample contains 55,000 to 75,000 clones, around 69% of which appear only once. V gene TRBV2 combines with J gene TRBJ1-6; D possibly corresponds to TRBD1 (6 bases). This TCR derives from a human donor with non-small cell lung cancer whose response to radiotherapy plus ipilimumab could not be evaluated. Some clones in this sample may be carry-over from other donors' samples. This specimen consisted of peripheral blood, obtained from a patient treated with radiotherapy plus ipilimumab. The CDR3: CATRLGAAYNSPLHF. Written as DNA, the CDR3 is TGTGCCACGCGCTTGGGGGCGGCCTATAATTCACCCCTCCACTTT.